This T cell receptor beta chain stems from a study of graft-versus-host responses after intestinal transplantation (dated by TCRdb to the early 2020s). As for the study more broadly: The transplants that recipients received were multivisceral, liver-intestinal, or isolated intestinal. Every recipient was given anti-thymocyte globulin induction, then maintenance tacrolimus and steroids for roughly 3 years. After intestinal transplantation, graft-versus-host and host-versus-graft alloreactive T cell clones were followed in the graft, circulation and bone marrow using bulk TCR-beta CDR3 sequencing. Alloreactive clones were identified by sequencing pre-transplant mixed lymphocyte reaction products and comparing them with unstimulated pre-transplant donor and recipient T cells. The cohort enrolled some 23 intestinal transplant recipients including one retransplant, and a few patients lacking pretransplant specimens were excluded. Donor T cell macrochimerism was defined as a peak of at least 4% donor T cells among recipient peripheral blood mononuclear cells. Instead of going to the commercial service, samples from a few later patients were sequenced in-house on an Illumina MiSeq and processed with MiXCR.

The meaning of the sample's time point label: cells obtained before transplantation from donor or recipient. CD3+CD4+ and CD3+CD8+ populations were FACS-sorted from unstimulated pre-transplant donor and recipient cells taken from spleen or lymph nodes. The full study reports these points: Conclusions were limited by the relatively low number and heterogeneity of intestinal transplant patients. In the allografts of patients with donor T cell macrochimerism, GvH to HvG T cell clonal ratios were high. GvH clones were found in recipient bone marrow, and some of the GvH clones appeared earlier in ileal mucosa or blood, which is consistent with an intestinal mucosal origin. Early after transplant, declines in HvG clones were associated with peak levels of circulating GvH clones.

According to the germline V gene, CDR1 reads SGHTA and CDR2 reads FQGTGA. The cysteine opens and the phenylalanine closes a CDR3 of 19 amino acids. Solely the CDR3 DNA is kept, with 57 bases framed from the first base. Trimming leaves V shorter by 4 bases and J shorter by 0 bases, with the junction holding 8 bases beyond the gene matches. Details on this clone: Its recognized antigen is unknown. Base qualities are not provided; no much larger clone lies one nucleotide away.

Receptor amplification or capture employed the immunoSEQ multiplex PCR assay. In most patients, genomic DNA was isolated using the Qiagen DNeasy Blood and Tissue Kit and sent frozen to Adaptive Biotechnologies for TCR sequencing. For most patients, high-throughput TCR-beta CDR3 sequencing of genomic DNA was performed by Adaptive Biotechnologies. The study's own analysis went as follows. TCR sequencing data were retrieved from Adaptive's ImmunoSEQ software for 18 patients, whereas a few other patients were processed with MiXCR and VDJtools. To correct CD4 versus CD8 sorting errors, any sequence found in both subsets at a frequency ratio below 5:1 was removed. CDR3 nucleotide sequences shared by donor and recipient were removed because the origin of these sequences could not be assigned. To count as alloreactive, a clone needed at least 2-fold expansion over unstimulated cells and a minimum CFSE-low frequency of 0.002% (template counts) or 0.001% (read counts). Clones were considered mappable if detected in sequenced pre-transplant spleen, lymph node, or MLR CFSE-low populations of the donor or recipient. The cumulative frequency of alloreactive clones was calculated as a percentage of all sequences, weighted by copy number. TCRdb limited this immuneACCESS table to in-frame rearrangements with V and J called. A share of clones is missing; checked studies link under half to unresolved V genes, and the rest is unexplained. The V and J calls and clone size come from that table; D and trimming were worked out from the DNA. The sample records tens of thousands of clones, about nine tenths of which are singletons. Approximately 0.3% of the sample goes to the ten largest clones.

The sequence was collected from a human donor who was the organ donor for an intestinal transplant. Sequenced here: unstimulated CD4+ T cells sorted from spleen or lymph node cells, sampled before transplant. Recombination linked TRBV7-3 to TRBJ2-4; a stretch of 14 junction bases matches TRBD2. CDR3 protein: CASSSWTSGGPIAKNIQYF. Here is the DNA: TGTGCCAGCAGCTCCTGGACTAGCGGGGGGCCGATAGCCAAAAACATTCAGTACTTC.